These T cell receptor beta chains were read from a single sample in a study of CD8+CD57+ T cells in acquired aplastic anemia. TCRdb itself ran the reads through MiXCR, one entry per CDR3 protein. The sample has roughly 170,000 distinct CDR3 sequences, approximately 48% seen once. The sequenced sample consisted of sorted CD4+, CD8+, or CD8+CD57+ T cells (not recorded which) from PBMCs. All receptors derive from a human donor with aplastic anemia. Each CDR3 is given with its conserved first and last residue. A D gene is named only where the DNA matches it firmly. Rows may omit the clone size; those that give it use once, few, many or a size class.

V	length	size	D	J	CDR3	DNA
TRBV10-3	17	.	.	TRBJ1-3	CAISDPRAGLSGNTIYF	TGTGCCATCAGTGACCCCCGGGCGGGCCTCTCTGGAAACACCATATATTTT
TRBV3-1	15	few	TRBD2	TRBJ2-3	CASSHSGGSTDTQYF	TGTGCCAGCAGCCATTCGGGGGGAAGCACAGATACGCAGTATTTT
TRBV5-1	13	many	.	TRBJ2-3	CASSLQDRDTQYF	TGCGCCAGCAGCTTACAGGACAGAGATACGCAGTATTTT
TRBV9	12	many	.	TRBJ2-3	CASSVAPDTQYF	TGTGCCAGCAGCGTAGCCCCAGATACGCAGTATTTT
TRBV2	13	.	TRBD1	TRBJ1-6	CASKGQGGSPLHF	TGTGCCAGCAAGGGACAGGGGGGTTCACCCCTCCACTTT
TRBV2	11	few	.	TRBJ2-7	CASSAISPAYF	TGTGCCAGCAGCGCGATTTCTCCGGCGTACTTC
TRBV19	17	.	TRBD1	TRBJ1-1	CASSIPPGGPGGTEAFF	TGTGCCAGTAGTATCCCCCCAGGGGGTCCTGGGGGTACTGAAGCTTTCTTT
TRBV7-9	13	.	.	TRBJ2-7	CASRPDGSYEQYF	TGTGCCAGCCGGCCTGACGGGAGCTACGAGCAGTACTTC
TRBV5-4	16	.	TRBD2	TRBJ2-5	CASSLRAGGPTETQYF	TGTGCCAGCAGCTTGAGGGCGGGGGGGCCGACGGAGACCCAGTACTTC
TRBV20-1	14	many	.	TRBJ2-7	CSARADGGLEEQYF	TGCAGTGCTAGGGCCGACGGGGGTTTGGAGGAGCAGTACTTC